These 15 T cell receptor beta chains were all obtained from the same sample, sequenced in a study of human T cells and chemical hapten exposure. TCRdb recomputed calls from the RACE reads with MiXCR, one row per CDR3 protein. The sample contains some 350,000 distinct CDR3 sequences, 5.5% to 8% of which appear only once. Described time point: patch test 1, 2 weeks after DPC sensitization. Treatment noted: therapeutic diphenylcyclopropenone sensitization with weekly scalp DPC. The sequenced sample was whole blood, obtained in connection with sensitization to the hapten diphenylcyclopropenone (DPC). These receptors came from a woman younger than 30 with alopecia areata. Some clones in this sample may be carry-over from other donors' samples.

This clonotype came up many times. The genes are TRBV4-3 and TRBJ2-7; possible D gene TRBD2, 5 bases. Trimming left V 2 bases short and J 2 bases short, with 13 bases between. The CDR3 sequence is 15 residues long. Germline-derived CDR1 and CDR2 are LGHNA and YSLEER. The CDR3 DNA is TGCGCCAGCAGCCAACAGCAGAGCGGCGCCTACGAGCAGTACTTC. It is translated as CASSQQQSGAYEQYF.

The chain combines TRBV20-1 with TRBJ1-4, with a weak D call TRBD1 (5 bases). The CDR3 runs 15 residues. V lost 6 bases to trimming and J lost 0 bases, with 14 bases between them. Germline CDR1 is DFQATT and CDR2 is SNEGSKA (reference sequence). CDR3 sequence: CSADGAIATNEKLFF. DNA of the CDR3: TGCAGTGCCGACGGGGCAATTGCAACTAATGAAAAACTGTTTTTT.

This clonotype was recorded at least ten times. DNA of the CDR3: TGTGCCAGCAGCCACCCTTGGGACAGAGAGAATTATAGCAATCAGCCCCAGCATTTT. Translation gives CASSHPWDRENYSNQPQHF. The J gene is TRBJ1-5, the V gene TRBV6-2 or TRBV6-3; 7 nucleotides agree with TRBD1. The CDR3 runs to 19 residues. Losses at the gene ends were 6 bases for V and 0 bases for J; bases not matched to a gene: 17. The germline CDR1 and CDR2 sequences are MNHEY and SVGEGT.

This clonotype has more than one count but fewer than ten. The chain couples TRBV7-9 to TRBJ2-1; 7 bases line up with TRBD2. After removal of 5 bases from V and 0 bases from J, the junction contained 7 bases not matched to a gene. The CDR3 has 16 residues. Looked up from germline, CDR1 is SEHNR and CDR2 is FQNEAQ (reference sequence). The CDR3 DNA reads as TGTGCCAGCAGCCACCTAAGCGGGACCTCCTACAATGAGCAGTTCTTC. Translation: CASSHLSGTSYNEQFF.

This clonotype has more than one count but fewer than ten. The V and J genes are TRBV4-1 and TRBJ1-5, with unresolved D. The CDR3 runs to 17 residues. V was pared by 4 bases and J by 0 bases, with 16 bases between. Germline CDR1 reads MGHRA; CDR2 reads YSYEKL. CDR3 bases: TGCGCCAGCAGCCTCTCACCCGATCCTTATAGCAATCAGCCCCAGCATTTT. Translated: CASSLSPDPYSNQPQHF.

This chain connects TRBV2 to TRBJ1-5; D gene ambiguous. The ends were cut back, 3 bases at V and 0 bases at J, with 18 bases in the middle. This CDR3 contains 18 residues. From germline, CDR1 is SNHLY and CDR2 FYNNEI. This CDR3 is CASSDGLYTIHSNQPQHF. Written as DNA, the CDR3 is TGTGCCAGCAGTGATGGGCTTTACACGATCCATAGCAATCAGCCCCAGCATTTT.

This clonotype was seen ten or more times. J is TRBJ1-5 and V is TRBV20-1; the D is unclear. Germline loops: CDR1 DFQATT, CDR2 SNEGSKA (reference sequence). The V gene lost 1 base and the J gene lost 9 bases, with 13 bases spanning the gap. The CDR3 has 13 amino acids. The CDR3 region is CSARVQLDAPQHF. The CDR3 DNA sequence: TGCAGTGCTAGAGTGCAGCTAGATGCGCCCCAGCATTTT.

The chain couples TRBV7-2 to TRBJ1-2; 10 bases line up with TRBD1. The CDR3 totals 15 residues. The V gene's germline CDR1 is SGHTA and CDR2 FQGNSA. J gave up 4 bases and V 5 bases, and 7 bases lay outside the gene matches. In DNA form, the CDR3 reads TGTGCCAGCAGCACTGGACAGGGGGATAGCTATGGCTACACCTTC. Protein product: CASSTGQGDSYGYTF.

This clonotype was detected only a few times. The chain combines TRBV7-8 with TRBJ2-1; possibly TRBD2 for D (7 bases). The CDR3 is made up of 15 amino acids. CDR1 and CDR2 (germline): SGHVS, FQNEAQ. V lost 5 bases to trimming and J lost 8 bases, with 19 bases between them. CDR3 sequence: CASSLARGARDEQFF. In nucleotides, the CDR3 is TGTGCCAGCAGCCTCGCTCGGGGGGCTAGGGATGAGCAGTTCTTC. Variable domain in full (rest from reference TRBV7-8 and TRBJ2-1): GAGVSQSPRYKVAKRGQDVALRCDPISGHVSLFWYQQALGQGPEFLTYFQNEAQLDKSGLPSDRFFAERPEGSVSTLKIQRTQQEDSAVYLCASSLARGARDEQFFGPGTRLTVL.

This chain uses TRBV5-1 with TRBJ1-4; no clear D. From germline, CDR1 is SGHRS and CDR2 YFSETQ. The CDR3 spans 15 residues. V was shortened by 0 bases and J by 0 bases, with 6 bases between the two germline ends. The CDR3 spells CASSLGHTTNEKLFF. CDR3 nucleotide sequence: TGCGCCAGCAGCTTGGGACACACAACTAATGAAAAACTGTTTTTT.

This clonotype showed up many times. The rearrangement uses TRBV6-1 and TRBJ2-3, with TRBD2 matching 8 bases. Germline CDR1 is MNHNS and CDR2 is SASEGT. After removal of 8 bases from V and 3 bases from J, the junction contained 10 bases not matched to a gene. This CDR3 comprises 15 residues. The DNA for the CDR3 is TGTGCCAGCTTACTCGGGGGGGCCGGGACAGATACGCAGTATTTT. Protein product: CASLLGGAGTDTQYF.

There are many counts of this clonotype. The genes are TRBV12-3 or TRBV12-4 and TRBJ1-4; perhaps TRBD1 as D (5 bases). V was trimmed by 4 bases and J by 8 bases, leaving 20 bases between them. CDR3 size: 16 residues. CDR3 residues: CASSSQEGLGREKLFF. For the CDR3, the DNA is TGTGCCAGCAGTTCCCAAGAGGGGCTAGGACGCGAAAAACTGTTTTTT.

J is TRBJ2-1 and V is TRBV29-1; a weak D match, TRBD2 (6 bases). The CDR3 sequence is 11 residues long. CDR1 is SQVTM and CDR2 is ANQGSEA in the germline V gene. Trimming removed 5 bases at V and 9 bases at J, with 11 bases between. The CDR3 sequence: CSVRTSPEQFF. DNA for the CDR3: TGCAGCGTTCGTACTAGCCCTGAGCAGTTCTTC.

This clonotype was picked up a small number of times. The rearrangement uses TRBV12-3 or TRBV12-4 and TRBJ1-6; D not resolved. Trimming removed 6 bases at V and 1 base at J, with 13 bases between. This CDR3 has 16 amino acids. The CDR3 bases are TGTGCCAGCAGCCGGCAGAAAGGATCCTATAATTCACCCCTCCACTTT. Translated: CASSRQKGSYNSPLHF.

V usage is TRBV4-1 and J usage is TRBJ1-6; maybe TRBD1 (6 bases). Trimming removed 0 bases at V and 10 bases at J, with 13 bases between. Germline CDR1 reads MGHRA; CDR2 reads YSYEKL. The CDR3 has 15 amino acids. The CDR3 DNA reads TGCGCCAGCAGCCAAGATAACAGGGCGGAATCACCCCTCCACTTT. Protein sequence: CASSQDNRAESPLHF.